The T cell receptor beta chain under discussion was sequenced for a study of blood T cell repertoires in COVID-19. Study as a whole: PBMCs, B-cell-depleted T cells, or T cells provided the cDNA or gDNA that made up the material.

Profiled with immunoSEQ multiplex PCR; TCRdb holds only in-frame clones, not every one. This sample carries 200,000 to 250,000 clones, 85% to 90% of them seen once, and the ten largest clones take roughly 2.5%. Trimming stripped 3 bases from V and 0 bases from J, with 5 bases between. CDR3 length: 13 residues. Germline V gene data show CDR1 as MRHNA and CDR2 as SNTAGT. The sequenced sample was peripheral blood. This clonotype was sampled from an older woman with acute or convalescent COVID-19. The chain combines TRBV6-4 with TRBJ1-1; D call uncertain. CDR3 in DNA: TGTGCCAGCAGTGAGAGTTTGAACACTGAAGCTTTCTTT. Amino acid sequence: CASSESLNTEAFF.